What follows are 24 T cell receptor beta chains derived from one specimen sequenced in a study of beta chain features in type 1 diabetes. The authors reverse transcribed all of the isolated RNA, so sequencing captured expressed TCRB transcripts. Assay: immunoSEQ multiplex PCR; the TCRdb copy retains only in-frame clones and omits some. The sample includes 810,000 or so clones, under 20% seen only once; the top ten take 0.023%. The sequencing input was naive CD4+ T cells from blood. The receptors here all came from a young woman in good health.

The sample holds a few counts of this clone. The genes are TRBV19 and TRBJ2-5; D gene unclear. The germline V gene has CDR1 LNHDA and CDR2 SQIVND (reference sequence). The V gene lost 5 bases and the J gene lost 5 bases, with 12 bases spanning the gap. The CDR3 totals 13 residues. In nucleotides, the CDR3 is TGTGCCAGTAGTTTTCAGAAAGGGGAGACCCAGTACTTC. Its protein is CASSFQKGETQYF.

This chain connects TRBV14 to TRBJ1-2; TRBD1 agrees at 8 bases. From germline, CDR1 is SGHDN and CDR2 FVKESK. The trim removed 4 bases at V and 8 bases at J, leaving 12 bases unmatched. The CDR3 totals 15 residues. The CDR3 region has the DNA TGTGCCAGCAGCCCTCCCGGGACAGGCTTGTGGGGCTACACCTTC. This translates into CASSPPGTGLWGYTF.

The J gene is TRBJ2-7, the V gene TRBV5-1, with D perhaps TRBD1 (6 bases). Trimming cost V 0 bases and J 2 bases, with 9 bases left between them. The germline CDR1 and CDR2 sequences are SGHRS and YFSETQ. The CDR3 totals 14 residues. Here the CDR3 reads CASSLAAGAYEQYF. CDR3 nucleotide sequence: TGCGCCAGCAGCTTGGCGGCAGGGGCCTACGAGCAGTACTTC.

This clone was detected only once. The V and J genes are TRBV28 and TRBJ1-2, with 8 bases fitting TRBD1. The CDR3 covers 15 residues. Germline CDR1 is MDHEN and CDR2 is SYDVKM. The V gene end was trimmed by 3 bases and the J gene end by 6 bases; junction bases not matched to a gene: 9. The CDR3 sequence: CASSFHDRGRHGYTF. The DNA of the CDR3 is TGTGCCAGCAGTTTCCACGACAGGGGAAGGCATGGCTACACCTTC.

This chain links TRBV28 with TRBJ2-1; D is unresolved. Trimming removed 3 bases from V and 7 bases from J, with 10 bases in between. The CDR3 is 13 residues long. The germline gives CDR1 MDHEN, CDR2 SYDVKM. CDR3 sequence: CASSLTQDNEQFF. The CDR3 coding sequence is TGTGCCAGCAGTTTGACTCAAGATAATGAGCAGTTCTTC.

This sequence joins TRBV19 and TRBJ2-6; 7 bases fit TRBD1. The CDR3 is made up of 15 amino acids. CDR1 and CDR2 (germline): LNHDA, SQIVND (reference sequence). V shed 6 bases and J 2 bases; nucleotides not matched to a gene: 4. The CDR3 sequence is CASSKGGAGANVLTF. CDR3 nucleotide sequence: TGTGCCAGTAGCAAAGGGGGCGCTGGGGCCAACGTCCTGACTTTC.

The sample holds a few counts of this clone. The rearrangement uses TRBV7-9 and TRBJ1-5; 9 bases map to TRBD1. V dropped 5 bases and J dropped 5; count of bases not matched to a gene: 1. The CDR3 runs 13 residues. The germline gives CDR1 SEHNR, CDR2 FQNEAQ (reference sequence). Here the CDR3 reads CASSRDRDQPQHF. The CDR3 nucleotides are TGTGCCAGCAGCCGGGACAGGGATCAGCCCCAGCATTTT. The variable domain in full, with the rest retrieved from reference TRBV7-9 and TRBJ1-5, is DTGVSQNPRHKITKRGQNVTFRCDPISEHNRLYWYRQTLGQGPEFLTYFQNEAQLEKSRLLSDRFSAERPKGSFSTLEIQRTEQGDSAMYLCASSRDRDQPQHFGDGTRLSIL.

This clone was seen only a few times. The chain is built from TRBV20-1 and TRBJ1-2; no clear D gene. The CDR3 covers 11 residues. The germline CDR1 and CDR2 sequences are DFQATT and SNEGSKA (reference sequence). V gave up 0 bases and J gave up 8 bases, with 7 bases separating them. CDR3 residues: CSARDLMGYTF. DNA of the CDR3: TGCAGTGCTAGAGACTTGATGGGCTACACCTTC.

This chain links TRBV2 with TRBJ2-5, with D possibly TRBD1 on 5 matching bases. Deletions cut 6 bases from V and 2 bases from J, with 16 bases between. There are 15 residues in the CDR3. Per the germline V gene, CDR1 is SNHLY and CDR2 is FYNNEI. In nucleotides, the CDR3 is TGTGCCAGCAGCCCATTGTTCAGGGCTCAAGAGACCCAGTACTTC. Translated: CASSPLFRAQETQYF.

A note on this clone: Other DNA variants within this sample encode the same CDR3. The rearrangement links TRBV18 to TRBJ2-5; no firm D call. The CDR3 totals 13 residues. Germline V gene lookup returns CDR1 KGHSH and CDR2 LQKENI. Deletions cut 6 bases from V and 1 base from J, with 9 bases between. The CDR3, as DNA: TGTGCCAGCTCCTTGAGCCTCCAAGAGACCCAGTACTTC. Protein product: CASSLSLQETQYF.

This chain connects TRBV5-1 to TRBJ2-7; no clear D gene. The germline gives CDR1 SGHRS, CDR2 YFSETQ. The CDR3 loop spans 14 amino acids. Trimming pared 0 bases from V and 4 bases from J, leaving 11 bases between. The CDR3, as DNA: TGCGCCAGCAGCTTGGCCCTAAGCCAGTACGAGCAGTACTTC. Its translation is CASSLALSQYEQYF.

This chain joins TRBV5-1 and TRBJ2-5; 8 bases line up with TRBD1. CDR3 length: 15 amino acids. V was clipped by 1 base and J by 6 bases; unmatched bases: 8. Germline loops: CDR1 SGHRS, CDR2 YFSETQ. CDR3 in DNA: TGCGCCAGCAGCTTGTCTCAGGGGGCATGGAAGACCCAGTACTTC. Its translation is CASSLSQGAWKTQYF.

About this clone itself: Other DNA sequences from this sample encode an identical CDR3 as well. The chain is built from TRBV2 and TRBJ2-1; 8 nucleotides align to TRBD2. In germline, CDR1 is SNHLY, CDR2 FYNNEI. V was clipped by 9 bases and J by 7 bases; unmatched bases: 14. The CDR3 has 15 amino acids. CDR3 amino acids: CARGVAGLSKNEQFF. CDR3 nucleotide sequence: TGTGCCAGGGGGGTAGCGGGGCTATCGAAGAATGAGCAGTTCTTC. Drawing the rest from reference TRBV2 and TRBJ2-1, the complete variable domain is EPEVTQTPSHQVTQMGQEVILRCVPISNHLYFYWYRQILGQKVEFLVSFYNNEISEKSEIFDDQFSVERPDGSNFTLKIRSTKLEDSAMYFCARGVAGLSKNEQFFGPGTRLTVL.

A few counts support this clone. V usage is TRBV15 and J usage is TRBJ2-6, with D perhaps TRBD1 (5 bases). CDR3 length: 17 amino acids. Trimming shortened V by 4 bases and J by 2 bases, and 15 bases separated the two germline ends. In germline, CDR1 is LNHNV, CDR2 YYDKDF (reference sequence). This CDR3 reads CATSKTDAPPGANVLTF. CDR3 nucleotides: TGTGCCACCAGCAAGACAGATGCCCCTCCTGGGGCCAACGTCCTGACTTTC.

The chain employs TRBV5-1 and TRBJ2-3; no firm D call. V lost 6 bases and J 5 bases, leaving 16 bases between the germline ends. Germline CDR1 is SGHRS and CDR2 is YFSETQ. The CDR3 runs 14 residues. CDR3 amino acids: CASKNRPSEDTQYF. As DNA, the CDR3 is TGCGCCAGCAAAAATCGACCGTCCGAAGATACGCAGTATTTT.

The rearrangement links TRBV5-4 to TRBJ2-1; 7 bases agree with TRBD2. The germline V gene encodes CDR1 SGHNT and CDR2 YYREEE (reference sequence). There are 14 residues in the CDR3. Trimming cost V 5 bases and J 4 bases; bases outside gene matches: 6. CDR3 sequence reads: CASRLPGGYNEQFF. CDR3 coding DNA: TGTGCCAGCAGGCTCCCCGGGGGGTACAATGAGCAGTTCTTC.

This clone appeared a few times. J is TRBJ1-1 and V is TRBV29-1; D is unresolved. The V end lost 4 bases, the J end lost 3 bases, and 12 bases lay between the germline ends. Germline V gene sequence: CDR1 SQVTM, CDR2 ANQGSEA. CDR3 length equals 13 residues. The CDR3 region has the DNA TGCAGCGTTGCTGAGATAACCTACACTGAAGCTTTCTTT. Its translation: CSVAEITYTEAFF.

The genes are TRBV19 and TRBJ2-5; D gene uncertain. Per germline, CDR1 LNHDA and CDR2 SQIVND (reference sequence). Trimming left V 0 bases short and J 5 bases short, with 16 bases between. The CDR3 sequence is 16 residues long. The CDR3, as DNA: TGTGCCAGTAGTATAGATCTGAAGGGCCTTGGGGAGACCCAGTACTTC. This gives the protein CASSIDLKGLGETQYF.

This clone was detected many times. The chain has TRBV13 and TRBJ2-6; no clear D gene. With 8 bases removed from V and 2 bases from J, the gap between germline ends came to 19 bases. Germline CDR1 reads PRHDT; CDR2 reads FYEKMQ (reference sequence). The CDR3 consists of 17 residues. The CDR3 is CASVTSRNRAGANVLTF. In DNA form, the CDR3 reads TGTGCCAGCGTAACGTCGCGGAATCGAGCTGGGGCCAACGTCCTGACTTTC.

The gene calls are TRBV18 and TRBJ1-2; maybe TRBD1 (5 bases). This CDR3 is 15 amino acids long. CDR1 is KGHSH, CDR2 LQKENI, per germline. The V end lost 3 bases, the J end lost 3 bases, and 14 bases lay between the germline ends. In DNA form, the CDR3 reads TGTGCCAGCTCACCTCAATCAGGGTTCGACTATGGCTACACCTTC. It yields the protein CASSPQSGFDYGYTF.

V usage is TRBV5-1 and J usage is TRBJ2-5; D not certain. Trimming removed 4 bases at V and 5 bases at J, with 12 bases between. The CDR3 has 13 residues. The germline V gene has CDR1 SGHRS and CDR2 YFSETQ. CDR3 in DNA: TGCGCCAGCAGCCCAATAGTTGGGGAGACCCAGTACTTC. It specifies CASSPIVGETQYF.

This clone was seen only a few times. The gene calls are TRBV10-2 and TRBJ2-5; possibly TRBD1 for D (7 bases). V gave up 3 bases and J gave up 2 bases, with 16 bases separating them. Germline V gene lookup returns CDR1 WSHSY and CDR2 SAAADI. CDR3 size: 16 residues. CDR3 sequence: CASSDRQGGTQETQYF. CDR3 coding DNA: TGCGCCAGCAGTGATCGGCAGGGGGGAACTCAAGAGACCCAGTACTTC.

This clone was seen just once. This chain joins TRBV6-5 and TRBJ2-3, with D maybe TRBD2 (5 bases). Germline assignment: CDR1 MNHEY and CDR2 SVGAGI. The CDR3 is made up of 14 amino acids. V gave up 5 bases and J gave up 0 bases, with 9 bases separating them. For the CDR3, the DNA is TGTGCCAGCAGTGAGCGGTCCAGCACAGATACGCAGTATTTT. It is translated as CASSERSSTDTQYF.

The CDR3: CASSLNTGATNEKLFF. CDR3 bases: TGTGCCAGCAGCTTAAACACAGGAGCAACTAATGAAAAACTGTTTTTT. The V gene is TRBV11-2, the J gene TRBJ1-4, with D possibly being TRBD1 (5 bases). Trimming took 2 bases from V and 0 from J, leaving 10 bases between them. Per germline, CDR1 SGHAT and CDR2 FQNNGV. This CDR3 has 16 residues.